Listed below are T cell receptor beta chains from one sample, sequenced in a study of T cells after yellow fever vaccination. One entry per CDR3 protein, called by TCRdb with MiXCR from the 5' RACE reads. The table records 180,000 or so distinct CDR3 sequences, approximately 10% of them present only once. The sequencing here drew on CD8+ T cells sorted from PBMCs, taken 15 days after the yellow fever booster vaccination. The receptors here all came from a man aged 18 to 35 who received the YFV17D yellow fever vaccine. The CDR3 runs from the conserved cysteine through the conserved F or W. D genes are given only for firm matches. Expanded clones get a size class; other rows say once, few or many, or leave the size out.

d_call | clone_size | j_call | v_call | cdr3_length | cdr3_nt | cdr3_aa
TRBD1 | few | TRBJ1-5 | TRBV6-5 | 16 | TGTGCCAGCAGTTACACAGCCGGACAGGGGTCTCAGCCCCAGCATTTT | CASSYTAGQGSQPQHF
NA | many | TRBJ2-2 | TRBV7-9 | 12 | TGTGCCAGCAGCTTGGACGGCGGGGAGCTGTTTTTT | CASSLDGGELFF
TRBD2 | few | TRBJ2-5 | TRBV7-2 | 15 | TGTGCCAGCAGCTTCGGACTAGCGGGGGGAGAGACCCAGTACTTC | CASSFGLAGGETQYF
NA | NA | TRBJ2-5 | TRBV4-3 | 17 | TGCGCCAGCAGCCAAGAAGAGTATGGGGCAGTCCAAGAGACCCAGTACTTC | CASSQEEYGAVQETQYF
NA | many | TRBJ1-1 | TRBV12-3/TRBV12-4 | 15 | TGTGCCAGCAGCCCTGGCTTCTCGGTTCATCCTGAAGCTTTCTTT | CASSPGFSVHPEAFF
NA | many | TRBJ2-3 | TRBV4-1 | 14 | TGCGCCAGCAGCCAAGAGGTAGCGACAGATACGCAGTATTTT | CASSQEVATDTQYF
NA | NA | TRBJ2-7 | TRBV5-4 | 13 | TGTGCCAGCAGCCTGGGGACTCCAGCCGAGCAGTACTTC | CASSLGTPAEQYF
NA | NA | TRBJ2-7 | TRBV4-1 | 13 | TGCGCCAGCAGTCAAGACAGCCACTACGAGCAGTACTTC | CASSQDSHYEQYF
NA | few | TRBJ2-2 | TRBV12-5 | 16 | TGTGCTAGTGGTTCCCAGGGGAAATCGTACACCGGGGAGCTGTTTTTT | CASGSQGKSYTGELFF
NA | NA | TRBJ2-4 | TRBV2 | 17 | TGTGCCAGCAGTGGGATTTGGACCCGGGCTTTGGAGAGAAGTTTTGACTTC | CASSGIWTRALERSFDF
NA | few | TRBJ2-5 | TRBV4-2 | 13 | TGTGCCAGCAGCCAGGGGAGCGTAGAGACCCAGTACTTC | CASSQGSVETQYF
NA | NA | TRBJ2-7 | TRBV7-6 | 12 | TGTGCCAGCAGCTTCAACGAGGGCGAGCAGTACTTC | CASSFNEGEQYF
TRBD1 | NA | TRBJ1-5 | TRBV10-3 | 15 | TGTGCCATCAGTCGCGGGACAGGGGGAAATCAGCCCCAGCATTTT | CAISRGTGGNQPQHF
NA | NA | TRBJ2-6 | TRBV6-5 | 13 | TGTGCCAGCAGTCCTTTCGGGGCCAACGTCCTGACTTTC | CASSPFGANVLTF
NA | many | TRBJ2-2 | TRBV6-2/TRBV6-3 | 12 | TGTGCCAGCAGTCAGACAACCGGGGAGCTGTTTTTT | CASSQTTGELFF
TRBD1 | NA | TRBJ2-7 | TRBV27 | 14 | TGTGCCAGCAGCCCCGGAGGCAGGGGGACCGAGCAGTACTTC | CASSPGGRGTEQYF
TRBD2 | NA | TRBJ2-3 | TRBV7-6 | 15 | TGTGCCAGCAGCTGGGGCGGGGGGCGTCAAGATACGCAGTATTTT | CASSWGGGRQDTQYF
NA | NA | TRBJ2-7 | TRBV5-5 | 16 | TGTGCCAGCAGCGGACGGTCGAGCGCGAGGGCCTACGAGCAGTACTTC | CASSGRSSARAYEQYF
NA | few | TRBJ2-3 | TRBV6-2/TRBV6-3 | 16 | TGTGCCAGCAGATACGCCGGGACACCTAGCACAGATACGCAGTATTTT | CASRYAGTPSTDTQYF
NA | NA | TRBJ2-7 | TRBV20-1 | 15 | TGCAGTGCTAGAGATCCCCCGGGCACCGGGTACGAGCAGTACTTC | CSARDPPGTGYEQYF
NA | NA | TRBJ2-2 | TRBV24-1 | 16 | TGTGCCACCAGTGATTTCCAGACACGAAGGATCGGGGAGCTGTTTTTT | CATSDFQTRRIGELFF
TRBD1 | few | TRBJ2-2 | TRBV29-1 | 17 | TGCAGCGTCACGACCTGGGGTTTTACAGGGGCCACCGGGGAGCTGTTTTTT | CSVTTWGFTGATGELFF
TRBD2 | many | TRBJ2-1 | TRBV5-1 | 15 | TGCGCCAGCAGCCTAGGACTAGCGGGGGAGAATGAGCAGTTCTTC | CASSLGLAGENEQFF
NA | NA | TRBJ2-1 | TRBV9 | 15 | TGTGCCAGCAGCGTAGGGGGGTCCGCAAACAATGAGCAGTTCTTC | CASSVGGSANNEQFF
TRBD1 | NA | TRBJ1-1 | TRBV7-2 | 14 | TGTGCCAGCAGCTTACGGACACAGGGGGCTGAAGCTTTCTTT | CASSLRTQGAEAFF
NA | few | TRBJ1-2 | TRBV2 | 13 | TGTGCCAGCAGTGAAGAAGGACACTATGGCTACACCTTC | CASSEEGHYGYTF
TRBD1 | many | TRBJ2-7 | TRBV20-1 | 14 | TGCAGTGCTAGGGGGGACAGGGAAGCCTACGAGCAGTACTTC | CSARGDREAYEQYF
TRBD2 | few | TRBJ2-5 | TRBV6-1 | 20 | TGTGCCAGCAGTCCCCAGAAGACTAGCGGGGGCCCCGGTGTTCAAGAGACCCAGTACTTC | CASSPQKTSGGPGVQETQYF
NA | few | TRBJ1-1 | TRBV6-2/TRBV6-3 | 16 | TGTGCCAGCACCCCCTCTAGGGGGACGGGGGACACTGAAGCTTTCTTT | CASTPSRGTGDTEAFF
NA | NA | TRBJ2-3 | TRBV25-1 | 13 | TGTGCCCCCGACCGTGTCAGGCCAGATACGCAGTATTTT | CAPDRVRPDTQYF
NA | NA | TRBJ2-3 | TRBV6-5 | 13 | TGTGCCAGCAGTTACTCGAAAGGGGATACGCAGTATTTT | CASSYSKGDTQYF
TRBD2 | few | TRBJ2-2 | TRBV4-1 | 15 | TGCGCCAGCAGCGCCGGGACTATGAACACCGGGGAGCTGTTTTTT | CASSAGTMNTGELFF
NA | NA | TRBJ2-7 | TRBV13 | 12 | TGTGCCAGCAGCCCGGCGCACTACGAGCAGTACTTC | CASSPAHYEQYF
TRBD1 | NA | TRBJ1-1 | TRBV7-9 | 16 | TGTGCCAGCAGGCCCCTGATCGCACAGGGGGTGACTGAAGCTTTCTTT | CASRPLIAQGVTEAFF
NA | NA | TRBJ1-4 | TRBV27 | 15 | TGTGCCAGCAGTTTGGTCGGGGAAGGGGATGAAAAACTGTTTTTT | CASSLVGEGDEKLFF
NA | NA | TRBJ1-3 | TRBV12-3/TRBV12-4 | 13 | TGTGCCAGCGGGGGGTTCTCTGGAAACACCATATATTTT | CASGGFSGNTIYF
NA | NA | TRBJ2-7 | TRBV27 | 14 | TGTGCCTCACAGAGGGGTGTTATAGGTTACGAGCAGTACTTC | CASQRGVIGYEQYF
NA | NA | TRBJ2-3 | TRBV5-5 | 13 | TGTGCCAGCATACCGGGGGACACAGATACGCAGTATTTT | CASIPGDTDTQYF
NA | NA | TRBJ2-2 | TRBV6-1 | 15 | TGTGCCAGCAGTGAAGTCCCAGGCAAGACCGGGGAGCTGTTTTTT | CASSEVPGKTGELFF
NA | NA | TRBJ1-2 | TRBV6-5 | 14 | TGTGCCAGCAGTTACTCGGGCGGCGTCGTTAGATACACCTTC | CASSYSGGVVRYTF
TRBD2 | NA | TRBJ2-7 | TRBV3-1 | 16 | TGTGCCAGCAGCCAGTTAGGCACTAGCGGTATCTACGAGCAGTACTTC | CASSQLGTSGIYEQYF
TRBD2 | few | TRBJ2-5 | TRBV20-1 | 16 | TGCAGTGCCTATAATAGACTAGCGGGCTTACAAGAGACCCAGTACTTC | CSAYNRLAGLQETQYF
TRBD2 | many | TRBJ2-5 | TRBV4-3 | 16 | TGCGCCAGCAGCCCAACCTATAGCGGGGGAGGAGAGACCCAGTACTTC | CASSPTYSGGGETQYF
NA | few | TRBJ1-5 | TRBV7-2 | 20 | TGTGCCAGCAGCTTAGGTTTCAGGGATTACAAGGCGCGGGGCGGTCAGCCCCAGCATTTT | CASSLGFRDYKARGGQPQHF
NA | NA | TRBJ2-3 | TRBV14 | 15 | TGTGCCAGCAGCCAGGACGGACGGTCCCGCGGTACGCAGTATTTT | CASSQDGRSRGTQYF
TRBD2 | NA | TRBJ2-3 | TRBV6-5 | 15 | TGTGCCAGCAGTTACGAGCGGGGGGGGAAAGATACGCAGTATTTT | CASSYERGGKDTQYF
NA | few | TRBJ2-2 | TRBV7-9 | 12 | TGTGCCAGCAGCTTATTGGACGGGGAGCTGTTTTTT | CASSLLDGELFF
NA | NA | TRBJ1-2 | TRBV20-1 | 13 | TGCAGTGCTAGCCTGTCGAGTTCCTATGGCTACACCTTC | CSASLSSSYGYTF
TRBD2 | few | TRBJ2-1 | TRBV2 | 13 | TGTGCCAGCAGTCTAGCGGACTTCAATGAGCAGTTCTTC | CASSLADFNEQFF
NA | many | TRBJ1-1 | TRBV7-8 | 14 | TGTGCCAGCAGTTACCGTGCGGGCAGCACTGAAGCTTTCTTT | CASSYRAGSTEAFF